This T cell receptor (beta chain) is from a study of shared clonotypes between healthy human individuals. Study-level findings and limits: Clonotype sharing among donors was expected to depend on sequencing depth. Non-shared clonotypes had lower generation probabilities than those shared by all four donors. There were few donors, and this limited the genetic and exposure-history diversity represented.

Germline lookup yields CDR1 MNHNS and CDR2 SASEGT. This CDR3 is built from 15 residues. Trimming shortened V by 2 bases and J by 7 bases, and 14 bases separated the two germline ends. On this clone itself: What it binds is not known.

The input for sorted-subset replicate PCRs was about 210 ng DNA, approximately 30,000 T cell genomes. TCRdb keeps only in-frame clones here, not all; method: immunoSEQ multiplex PCR. The top ten clones hold roughly 15% of a sample with under 350,000 clones, roughly 87% of them seen once. The sample was memory CD8+ T cells sorted from blood. Subset of the sample: CD45RO+ cells pooled with CCR7-negative TemRA cells. The chain couples TRBV6-1 to TRBJ2-2; D call uncertain. This receptor was obtained from a man between 18 and 35 years old in good health. For the CDR3, the DNA is TGTGCCAGCAGTGAATGGTTCGGTCCGGACGGGGAGCTGTTTTTT. It yields the protein CASSEWFGPDGELFF.